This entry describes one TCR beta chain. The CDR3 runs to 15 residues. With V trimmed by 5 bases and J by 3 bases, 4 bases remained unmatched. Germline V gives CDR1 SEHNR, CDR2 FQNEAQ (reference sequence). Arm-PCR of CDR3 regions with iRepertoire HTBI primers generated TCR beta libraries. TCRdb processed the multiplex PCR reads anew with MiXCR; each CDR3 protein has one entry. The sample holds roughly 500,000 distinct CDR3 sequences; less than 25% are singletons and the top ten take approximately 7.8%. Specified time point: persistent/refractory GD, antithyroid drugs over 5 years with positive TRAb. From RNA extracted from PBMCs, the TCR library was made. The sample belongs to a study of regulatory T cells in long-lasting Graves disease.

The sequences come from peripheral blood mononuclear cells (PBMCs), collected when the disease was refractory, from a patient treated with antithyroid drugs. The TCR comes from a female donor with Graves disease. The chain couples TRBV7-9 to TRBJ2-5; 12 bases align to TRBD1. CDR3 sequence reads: CASSTGTGGEETQYF. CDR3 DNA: TGTGCCAGCAGCACCGGGACAGGGGGCGAAGAGACCCAGTACTTC. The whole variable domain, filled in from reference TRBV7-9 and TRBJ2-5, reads DTGVSQNPRHKITKRGQNVTFRCDPISEHNRLYWYRQTLGQGPEFLTYFQNEAQLEKSRLLSDRFSAERPKGSFSTLEIQRTEQGDSAMYLCASSTGTGGEETQYFGPGTRLLVL.